This TCR beta chain was sequenced in a study of CD8+ T cells in alopecia areata. Stated treatment: oral pan-JAK inhibitor, 5-10 mg twice daily. Following RNA extraction, reverse transcription yielded cDNA that acted as the sequencing template. Assay used: immunoSEQ multiplex PCR; TCRdb lists only in-frame clones, some missing. The data hold 100,000 to 140,000 clones, with over 80% observed a single time. The source of this sequence is a human donor with alopecia areata. This specimen consisted of CD8+ T cells sorted from blood, obtained at week 24, from a patient treated with tofacitinib.

CDR3 residues: CASSFGPLEQYF. CDR3 nucleotide sequence: TGTGCCAGCAGCTTCGGTCCCCTCGAGCAGTACTTC. The rearrangement uses TRBV5-6 and TRBJ2-7; D is unresolved. V lost 2 bases and J lost 6, with 9 bases in between. This CDR3 is built from 12 residues. Germline V lookup: CDR1 SGHDT, CDR2 YYEEEE.